These T cell receptor beta chains were read from a single sample in a study of T cell responses to AZD1222 COVID-19 vaccine. The table came from immunoSEQ multiplex PCR; TCRdb's copy has only in-frame clones and leaves some out. Of roughly 160,000 clones detected, 90% appear once; the ten largest clones hold about 1.6%. The sample in question was peripheral blood, obtained on day 0 of AZD1222 vaccination. These receptors were collected from an adult in good health. Both conserved end residues are part of each CDR3. D genes are given only for firm matches. Rows give clone size only sometimes, using once, few, many, or a class for an expanded clone.

D gene: TRBD1; V gene: TRBV7-2; clone size: -; J gene: TRBJ1-6; CDR3 protein: CASSLQTGINSPLHF; CDR3 DNA: TGTGCCAGCAGCCTGCAGACAGGGATTAATTCACCCCTCCACTTT
D gene: -; V gene: TRBV6-5; clone size: once; J gene: TRBJ2-1; CDR3 protein: CASNRQASNEQFF; CDR3 DNA: TGTGCCAGCAACCGACAGGCTTCCAATGAGCAGTTCTTC
D gene: -; V gene: TRBV24-1; clone size: -; J gene: TRBJ1-3; CDR3 protein: CATTSDSSGNTIYF; CDR3 DNA: TGTGCCACCACCTCCGACAGCTCTGGAAACACCATATATTTT
D gene: -; V gene: TRBV27; clone size: -; J gene: TRBJ1-6; CDR3 protein: CASSTRQNSPLHF; CDR3 DNA: TGTGCCAGCAGTACCCGACAGAATTCACCCCTCCACTTT
D gene: TRBD1; V gene: TRBV3-1/TRBV3-2; clone size: -; J gene: TRBJ1-2; CDR3 protein: CASSPDRAGYGYTF; CDR3 DNA: TGTGCCAGCAGCCCGGACAGGGCGGGCTATGGCTACACCTTC
D gene: -; V gene: TRBV18; clone size: -; J gene: TRBJ2-1; CDR3 protein: CASSPRYTADEQFF; CDR3 DNA: TGTGCCAGCTCACCACGGTACACGGCGGATGAGCAGTTCTTC
D gene: TRBD1; V gene: TRBV27; clone size: -; J gene: TRBJ2-2; CDR3 protein: CASSWRLRDRRLNTGELFF; CDR3 DNA: TGTGCCAGCAGTTGGAGGCTTAGGGACAGACGCCTTAACACCGGGGAGCTGTTTTTT
D gene: -; V gene: TRBV19; clone size: -; J gene: TRBJ1-5; CDR3 protein: CASSSPSNQPQHF; CDR3 DNA: TGTGCCAGTAGTTCACCTAGCAATCAGCCCCAGCATTTT
D gene: -; V gene: TRBV28; clone size: -; J gene: TRBJ1-2; CDR3 protein: CASSLYGLVGYTF; CDR3 DNA: TGTGCCAGCAGTTTATACGGGCTTGTTGGCTACACCTTC
D gene: -; V gene: TRBV7-9; clone size: -; J gene: TRBJ1-1; CDR3 protein: CASSLLTGGRRSNTEAFF; CDR3 DNA: TGTGCCAGCAGCTTATTAACTGGAGGGCGGCGGTCGAACACTGAAGCTTTCTTT
D gene: -; V gene: TRBV5-1; clone size: -; J gene: TRBJ2-5; CDR3 protein: CASSSVGPQETQYF; CDR3 DNA: TGCGCCAGCAGCTCCGTGGGGCCGCAAGAGACCCAGTACTTC
D gene: -; V gene: TRBV5-1; clone size: -; J gene: TRBJ2-7; CDR3 protein: CASSLDPNSYEQYF; CDR3 DNA: TGCGCCAGCAGCTTAGATCCTAACTCCTACGAGCAGTACTTC